The T cell receptor beta chain described here comes from a study of blood T cell repertoires in COVID-19 (dated by TCRdb to about 2020). Background for the entire study: Collaborator samples came from the United States, Italy and Spain and covered acute and convalescent phases of COVID-19. The prospective study material was composed of cDNA or gDNA derived from T cells, B-cell-depleted T cells, or PBMCs. Subjects who had been exposed to COVID-19, were actively infected with it, or had recovered from it provided the deeply sampled blood TCRbeta repertoires that made up the dataset. The repertoires were released in a freely available public database meant as a resource for research on the immune response to SARS-CoV-2. The samples were drawn from the first 160 participants of the ongoing ImmuneRACE study and from roughly 1,300 subjects provided by 6 global collaborators. A de-identified subject ID, COVID-19 status, age in years and sex were almost always included in the sample metadata. HLA class I and class II types, where available, came from metadata supplied by the sample provider rather than from assay-based typing. Findings and caveats that apply to the study as a whole: Clinical and demographic metadata were provided uncurated, with the amount varying by source and participant.

Collaborating institutions collected whole blood in K2EDTA tubes following their own protocols. For TCRbeta analysis, collaborators shipped samples in one of three forms: frozen whole blood, isolated PBMCs, or DNA extracted from either of those sample types. A remark on this clone: There is no known antigen for this receptor. Per-base quality was not reported, and no clone a single base away is much larger than it.

TCRbeta CDR3 regions were amplified from genomic DNA by means of the immunoSEQ Assay, a bias-controlled multiplex PCR. On the study's bioinformatics: The number of nucleated cells in each sample was estimated from the amplification of reference gene primers within the assay. To quantify the absolute abundance of each unique TCRbeta CDR3 rearrangement, sequence reads were collapsed and filtered. For each sample, productive Simpson clonality was calculated by taking the square root of Simpson's diversity index across productive rearrangements. TCRdb re-hosts the immuneACCESS table, in-frame sequences only. Its copies lack some clones; in the studies checked, an unresolved V gene accounts for under half of them, and the cause for the rest is not known. V and J calls and clone size are copied from that table; D and trimming were computed from the DNA. The sample records roughly 43,000 clones, more than 65% of which are singletons. About 4% of the sample is in the top ten clones.

V is shortened by 0 bases, J by 1 base, and the region joining them spans 10 bases. CDR1 and CDR2 are read off the germline V gene as SGHAT and FQNNGV. The CDR3 holds 15 amino acids from the cysteine to the phenylalanine. Just CDR3 DNA is preserved here, 45 bases in frame from base 1. The receptor comes from a woman in her 70s with acute or convalescent COVID-19. Sequenced input: peripheral blood. The chain was built from TRBV11-2 and TRBJ2-7; D gene: possibly TRBD1, on 5 matching bases. The CDR3 region: CASSLELGPSYEQYF. The DNA sequence is given as TGTGCCAGCAGCTTAGAACTGGGGCCTTCCTACGAGCAGTACTTC.